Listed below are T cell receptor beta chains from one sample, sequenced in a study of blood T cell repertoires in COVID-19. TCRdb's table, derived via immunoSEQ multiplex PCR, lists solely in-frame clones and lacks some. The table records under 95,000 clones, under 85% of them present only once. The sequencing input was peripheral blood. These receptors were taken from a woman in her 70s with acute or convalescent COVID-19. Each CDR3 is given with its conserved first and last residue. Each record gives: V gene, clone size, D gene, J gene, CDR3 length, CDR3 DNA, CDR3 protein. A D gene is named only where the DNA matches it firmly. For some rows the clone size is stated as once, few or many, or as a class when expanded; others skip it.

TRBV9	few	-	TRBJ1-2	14	TGTGCCAGCACCCCGGGACAATCTAACTATGGCTACACCTTC	CASTPGQSNYGYTF
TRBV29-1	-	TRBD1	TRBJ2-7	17	TGCAGCGTTGAAGGGGTATTTTTCGGACAGGGCTCCTACGAGCAGTACTTC	CSVEGVFFGQGSYEQYF
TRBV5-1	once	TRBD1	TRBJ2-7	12	TGCGCCAGCTCCGGGACAGGCTACGAGCAGTACTTC	CASSGTGYEQYF
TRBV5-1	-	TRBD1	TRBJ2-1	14	TGCGCCAGCAGCAGGGACAGGTCTTATAATGAGCAGTTCTTC	CASSRDRSYNEQFF
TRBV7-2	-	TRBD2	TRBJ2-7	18	TGTGCCAGCAGCTTACGACTAGCGGGGGGCCTTGAGGCCTACGAGCAGTACTTC	CASSLRLAGGLEAYEQYF
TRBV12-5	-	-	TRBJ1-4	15	TGTGCTAGTGGTTTGGCCAGGGGCGTCGGTGAAAAACTGTTTTTT	CASGLARGVGEKLFF
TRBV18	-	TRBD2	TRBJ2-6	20	TGTGCCAGCTCACTATCCCCCGGGGGGGGCATAGTCTCTGGGGCCAACGTCCTGACTTTC	CASSLSPGGGIVSGANVLTF
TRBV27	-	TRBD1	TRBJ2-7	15	TGTGCCAGCAGTTTTCGCGGACAGGGGGACTACGAGCAGTACTTC	CASSFRGQGDYEQYF
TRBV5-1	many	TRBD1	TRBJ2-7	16	TGCGCCAGCAGCATTCAGCCCGGGACAGGGTTGAGCGAGCAGTACTTC	CASSIQPGTGLSEQYF
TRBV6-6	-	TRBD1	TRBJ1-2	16	TGTGCCAGCAGTTACTCGTTCGGGACAGACCTCTATGGCTACACCTTC	CASSYSFGTDLYGYTF
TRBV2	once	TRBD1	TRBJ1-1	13	TGTGCCAGACTTGGACAGGGGGCGTTTGAAGCTTTCTTT	CARLGQGAFEAFF
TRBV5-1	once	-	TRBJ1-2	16	TGCGCCAGCAGACATACAGTCAGGGCAGCTAACTATGGCTACACCTTC	CASRHTVRAANYGYTF
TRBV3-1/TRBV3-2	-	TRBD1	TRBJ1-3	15	TGTGCCAGCAGCCGAATGACAGGGAGTGGAAACACCATATATTTT	CASSRMTGSGNTIYF
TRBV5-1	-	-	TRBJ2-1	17	TGCGCCAGCAGCTCCCTCGGTGTTAGCGGAGGGTACAATGAGCAGTTCTTC	CASSSLGVSGGYNEQFF
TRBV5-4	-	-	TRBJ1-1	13	TGTGCCAGCAGCTTGACAATGAACACTGAAGCTTTCTTT	CASSLTMNTEAFF
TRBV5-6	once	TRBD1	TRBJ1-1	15	TGTGCCAGCAGCTTTTGGGACAGATCGAACACTGAAGCTTTCTTT	CASSFWDRSNTEAFF
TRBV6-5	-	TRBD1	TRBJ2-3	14	TGTGCCAGCAGTTACGACAGGGGGCTGGATACGCAGTATTTT	CASSYDRGLDTQYF
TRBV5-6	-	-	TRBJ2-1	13	TGTGCCAGCAGTACTATCGGGTACAATGAGCAGTTCTTC	CASSTIGYNEQFF
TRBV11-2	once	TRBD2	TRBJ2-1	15	TGTGCCAGCAACCTACTAGCGGGGGGGTACAATGAGCAGTTCTTC	CASNLLAGGYNEQFF
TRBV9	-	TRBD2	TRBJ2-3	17	TGTGCCAGCAGCCAGGTTCCGGGACTAGCGGGGTCGGATACGCAGTATTTT	CASSQVPGLAGSDTQYF
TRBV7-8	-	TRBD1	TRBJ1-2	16	TGTGCCAGCAGCCCAGGACACGCATCACAGGGGGGAGGCTACACCTTC	CASSPGHASQGGGYTF
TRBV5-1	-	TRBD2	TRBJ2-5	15	TGCGCCAGCACCCTAGCGGGGGGGCGGCAAGAGACCCAGTACTTC	CASTLAGGRQETQYF
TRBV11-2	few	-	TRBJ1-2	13	TGTGCCAGCAGCTTAGGCCAGGGTGATGGCTACACCTTC	CASSLGQGDGYTF
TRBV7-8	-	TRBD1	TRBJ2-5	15	TGTGCCAGCAGCCCCCGCCCCGACAGGGGGGAGACCCAGTACTTC	CASSPRPDRGETQYF
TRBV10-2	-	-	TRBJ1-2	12	TGCGCCGGCGGAGGGTCGCCGGATGGCTACACCTTC	CAGGGSPDGYTF
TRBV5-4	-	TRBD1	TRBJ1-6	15	TGTGCCAGCAGCCGCGGGACAGCGAATAATTCACCCCTCCACTTT	CASSRGTANNSPLHF
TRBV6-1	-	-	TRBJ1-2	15	TGTGCCAGCAGTGAAAACGGAGGGGCTTTCTATGGCTACACCTTC	CASSENGGAFYGYTF
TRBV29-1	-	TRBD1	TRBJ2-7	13	TGCAGCGTTAGGGACAGCTCCCACTACGAGCAGTACTTC	CSVRDSSHYEQYF
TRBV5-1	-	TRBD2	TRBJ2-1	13	TGCGCCAGCTCCGTAGCGGGGGGCAATGAGCAGTTCTTC	CASSVAGGNEQFF
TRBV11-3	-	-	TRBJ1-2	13	TGTGCCAGCAGCTTAGATCGACTTGATGGCTACACCTTC	CASSLDRLDGYTF
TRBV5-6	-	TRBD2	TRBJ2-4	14	TGTGCCAGCAGCTTGAAGGGGCGGGGGTACATTCAGTACTTC	CASSLKGRGYIQYF
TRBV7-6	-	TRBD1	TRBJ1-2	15	TGTGCCAGCAGCTACCGACAGGGGGACATCTATGGCTACACCTTC	CASSYRQGDIYGYTF
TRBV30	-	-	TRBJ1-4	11	TGTGCCTCCCCGAGGGGGGAAAAACTGTTTTTT	CASPRGEKLFF
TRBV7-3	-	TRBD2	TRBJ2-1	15	TGTGCCAGCAGCGGGACTAGCGGGGCCTACAATGAGCAGTTCTTC	CASSGTSGAYNEQFF
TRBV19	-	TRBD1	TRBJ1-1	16	TGTGCCAGTAGTATAGACCTCAGGGGGCGCGGCGCTGAAGCTTTCTTT	CASSIDLRGRGAEAFF
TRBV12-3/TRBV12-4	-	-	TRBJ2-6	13	TGTGCCAGCAGTCGTCCTGGGGCCAACGTCCTGACTTTC	CASSRPGANVLTF
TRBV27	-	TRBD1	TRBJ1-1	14	TGTGCCAGCAGTTTGGGACAGATAAACACTGAAGCTTTCTTT	CASSLGQINTEAFF
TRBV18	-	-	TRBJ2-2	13	TGTGCCAGCTCACCGTCAGACAGATCCCTCCTGTTTTTT	CASSPSDRSLLFF
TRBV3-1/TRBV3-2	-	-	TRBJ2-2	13	TGTGCCAGCAGCCGAGGGCACCGCGGGGAGCTGTTTTTT	CASSRGHRGELFF
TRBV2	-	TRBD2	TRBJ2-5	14	TGTGCCAGCAGATATACTAGCGGGGGAGAGACCCAGTACTTC	CASRYTSGGETQYF
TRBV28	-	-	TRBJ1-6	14	TGTGCCAGCAGTACAACGACAGTTAATTCACCCCTCCACTTT	CASSTTTVNSPLHF
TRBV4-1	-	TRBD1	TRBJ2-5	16	TGCGCCAGCAGCCAAGAACCCCCGACAGGGCAAGAGACCCAGTACTTC	CASSQEPPTGQETQYF
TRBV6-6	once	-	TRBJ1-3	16	TGTGCCAGCAGTTATTTTGGGGCCAGCTCTGGAAACACCATATATTTT	CASSYFGASSGNTIYF
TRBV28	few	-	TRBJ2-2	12	TGTGCCAGCACCTATGGCACCGGGGAGCTGTTTTTT	CASTYGTGELFF
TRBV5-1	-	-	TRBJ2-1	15	TGCGCCAGCAGCGACGGGACATTCTCCTACAATGAGCAGTTCTTC	CASSDGTFSYNEQFF
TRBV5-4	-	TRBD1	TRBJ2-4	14	TGTGCCAGCAGCTTGCGACAGGGTGAAAACATTCAGTACTTC	CASSLRQGENIQYF
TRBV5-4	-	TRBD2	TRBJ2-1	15	TGTGCCAGCAGCATTAGCGGGGGGGGATACAATGAGCAGTTCTTC	CASSISGGGYNEQFF
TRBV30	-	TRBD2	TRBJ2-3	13	TGTGCCTGGAGTCCCGGGGGGGGTGATACGCAGTATTTT	CAWSPGGGDTQYF
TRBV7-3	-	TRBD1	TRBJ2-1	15	TGTGCCAGCAGCCCCGGGACAGGGGTTGGGGTTGAGCAGTTCTTC	CASSPGTGVGVEQFF
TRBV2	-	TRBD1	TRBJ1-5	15	TGTGCCAGCAGCGGGACAGTTGCTGGGGATCAGCCCCAGCATTTT	CASSGTVAGDQPQHF
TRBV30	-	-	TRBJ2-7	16	TGTGCCTGGAGCGACAAGGGGGGGGTGAGGTCCTACGAGCAGTACTTC	CAWSDKGGVRSYEQYF
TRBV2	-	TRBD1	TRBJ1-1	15	TGTGCCAGCAGAGATACCCAAGACAGGGTGCCTGAAGCTTTCTTT	CASRDTQDRVPEAFF
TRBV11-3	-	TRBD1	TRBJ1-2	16	TGTGCCAGCAGCTTAGACAGGGGGATAAATCCGTATGGCTACACCTTC	CASSLDRGINPYGYTF
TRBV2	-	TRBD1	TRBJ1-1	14	TGTGCCAGCAAGGCCGAGACAGGGCACACTGAAGCTTTCTTT	CASKAETGHTEAFF
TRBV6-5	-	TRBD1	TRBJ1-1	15	TGTGCCAGCAGTTACCAGGACAGGGTAAACACTGAAGCTTTCTTT	CASSYQDRVNTEAFF
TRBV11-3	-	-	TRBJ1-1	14	TGTGCCAGCAGCTTATGGGGGGAGAACACTGAAGCTTTCTTT	CASSLWGENTEAFF
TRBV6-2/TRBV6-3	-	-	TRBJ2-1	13	TGTGCCAGCAGTGCCGACAGCTACAATGAGCAGTTCTTC	CASSADSYNEQFF
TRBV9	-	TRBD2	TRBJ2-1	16	TGTGCCAGCAGCGTAGCAGGTAGCGGGGGGGCCAATGAGCAGTTCTTC	CASSVAGSGGANEQFF
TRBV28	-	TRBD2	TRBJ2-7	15	TGTGCCAGCAGGTTAGGGACTAGCGGGGGCTACGAGCAGTACTTC	CASRLGTSGGYEQYF
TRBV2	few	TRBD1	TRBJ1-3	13	TGTGCCAGCGCACAGGGGTTCGGAAACACCATATATTTT	CASAQGFGNTIYF